The 26 T cell receptor beta chains presented below share a single source sample, sequenced in a study of blood T cell repertoires in COVID-19. Repertoires were generated with immunoSEQ multiplex PCR, while TCRdb's copy carries only in-frame clones and drops some. The sample lists roughly 140,000 clones; roughly 88% were seen once. Sample: peripheral blood. The receptors derive from a woman aged 45-59 years in a cohort sampled during active or convalescent COVID-19.

V usage is TRBV11-3 and J usage is TRBJ2-2, with 9 nucleotides matching TRBD1. V was pared by 5 bases and J by 5 bases, with 3 bases of the junction left unmatched. Germline-derived CDR1 and CDR2 are SGHNT and YENEEA. The CDR3 is 14 residues long. The CDR3 coding sequence is TGTGCCAGCAGCCGACAGGGGGGGACCGGGGAGCTGTTTTTT. This sequence encodes CASSRQGGTGELFF. Supplemented by reference TRBV11-3 and TRBJ2-2, the full variable domain reads EAGVVQSPRYKIIEKKQPVAFWCNPISGHNTLYWYLQNLGQGPELLIRYENEEAVDDSQLPKDRFSAERLKGVDSTLKIQPAELGDSAVYLCASSRQGGTGELFFGEGSRLTVL.

The chain is built from TRBV19 and TRBJ2-6; 12 bases match TRBD1. This CDR3 contains 17 residues. After removal of 6 bases from V and 2 bases from J, the junction contained 5 bases not matched to a gene. Germline V gives CDR1 LNHDA, CDR2 SQIVND (reference sequence). The CDR3 DNA is TGTGCCAGTAGCCCCGGGACAGGGGGCGCTGGGGCCAACGTCCTGACTTTC. Encoded protein: CASSPGTGGAGANVLTF.

V gene TRBV6-5 combines with J gene TRBJ2-5, with 7 bases that match TRBD1. The CDR3 has 13 residues. With V trimmed by 6 bases and J by 5 bases, 6 bases remained unmatched. Germline V gene data show CDR1 as MNHEY and CDR2 as SVGAGI. The CDR3: CASRAGTVETQYF. CDR3 in DNA: TGTGCCAGCAGGGCCGGGACAGTTGAGACCCAGTACTTC.

The chain employs TRBV24-1 and TRBJ1-5, with 9 bases matching TRBD1. V lost 4 bases to trimming and J lost 4 bases; unmatched junction nucleotides: 7. The CDR3 is 16 residues long. The V gene's germline CDR1 is KGHDR and CDR2 SFDVKD. CDR3 sequence reads: CATSDPLDRGNQPQHF. For the CDR3, the DNA is TGTGCCACCAGTGACCCCCTGGACAGGGGTAATCAGCCCCAGCATTTT.

This chain joins TRBV6-5 and TRBJ1-1; TRBD1 matches 8 bases. The CDR3 is 14 residues long. Germline V CDR1 and CDR2: MNHEY, SVGAGI. V shed 8 bases, J shed 7 bases, and the junction held 12 bases outside the gene matches. CDR3 sequence reads: CASRRQGTESEAFF. The CDR3, as DNA: TGTGCCAGCCGCCGACAGGGGACGGAGAGTGAAGCTTTCTTT.

The chain links TRBV30 to TRBJ1-1; 7 bases match TRBD1. CDR1 and CDR2 from the germline V gene are GTSNPN and SVGIG (reference sequence). Losses at the gene ends were 4 bases for V and 5 bases for J; bases not matched to a gene: 7. The CDR3 extends over 13 amino acids. The CDR3 here is CAWNAGQRTEAFF. The CDR3 bases are TGTGCCTGGAACGCGGGACAGAGAACTGAAGCTTTCTTT.

The V call is TRBV27, the J call TRBJ2-4, with 8 bases identical to TRBD1. There are 14 residues in the CDR3. V gave up 8 bases and J gave up 6 bases; unmatched junction bases: 9. CDR1 and CDR2 from the germline V gene are MNHEY and SMNVEV (reference sequence). The chain's CDR3 is CASSDRVTPNIQYF. CDR3 nucleotides: TGTGCCAGCTCGGACAGGGTAACACCAAACATTCAGTACTTC.

This chain uses TRBV6-5 with TRBJ2-3; possibly TRBD2 for D (5 bases). The germline V gene encodes CDR1 MNHEY and CDR2 SVGAGI. The CDR3 loop spans 14 amino acids. V lost 5 bases and J 6 bases, leaving 15 bases between the germline ends. The DNA for the CDR3 is TGTGCCAGCAGTCGGGCGGGCCCCAGGGATACGCAGTATTTT. This gives the protein CASSRAGPRDTQYF.

The rearrangement links TRBV15 to TRBJ2-3, with a possible D match to TRBD2 (6 bases). Germline V CDR1 and CDR2: LNHNV, YYDKDF (reference sequence). V dropped 3 bases and J dropped 6 bases, with 16 bases sitting between them. The CDR3 length is 15 residues. CDR3 amino acids: CATSSPWGDSDTQYF. The DNA of the CDR3 is TGTGCCACCAGCAGCCCGTGGGGGGACTCGGATACGCAGTATTTT.

This chain connects TRBV10-3 to TRBJ2-7, with 11 positions matching TRBD2. CDR1 is ENHRY, CDR2 SYGVKD, per germline. The CDR3 is 14 residues long. V lost 7 bases, J lost 4 bases, and 6 bases stayed unmatched. This CDR3 reads CAINTSGGRYEQYF. The CDR3 nucleotides read TGTGCCATCAATACTAGCGGGGGCCGTTACGAGCAGTACTTC.

This clone was picked up a small number of times. The chain joins TRBV3-1 (or the pseudogene TRBV3-2) to TRBJ1-2; a possible D gene is TRBD1 (6 bases). The CDR3 runs 15 residues. V was clipped by 2 bases and J by 9 bases, with 19 bases between them. The germline gives CDR1 LGHDT, CDR2 YNNKEL (reference sequence). In nucleotides, the CDR3 is TGTGCCAGCAGCCAAATACAGGGCCCCGCCGGTAGCTACACCTTC. The encoded protein is CASSQIQGPAGSYTF.

This clone was found once. This chain uses TRBV3-1 (or the pseudogene TRBV3-2) with TRBJ2-4; the match to TRBD2 covers 7 bases. The V gene's germline CDR1 is LGHDT and CDR2 YNNKEL (reference sequence). J was trimmed by 0 bases and V by 3 bases; bases with no gene match: 5. This CDR3 region has 16 residues. The DNA of the CDR3 is TGTGCCAGCAGCCATGGCGGGGGACTAGCCAAAAACATTCAGTACTTC. It is translated as CASSHGGGLAKNIQYF.

The J gene is TRBJ1-2, the V gene TRBV4-2; D might be TRBD1 (5 bases). The V end was cut by 3 bases, the J end by 2 bases, with 10 bases between. The germline gives CDR1 LGHNA, CDR2 YNFKEQ. The CDR3 is 14 residues long. The CDR3 loop reads CASSQGGGNYGYTF. The CDR3 nucleotides read TGTGCCAGCAGCCAGGGGGGGGGAAACTATGGCTACACCTTC.

The genes are TRBV11-3 and TRBJ2-2, with a possible D match to TRBD1 (6 bases). The CDR3 sequence is 14 residues long. Trimming pared 1 base from V and 9 bases from J, leaving 12 bases between. The V gene's germline CDR1 is SGHNT and CDR2 YENEEA. CDR3 residues: CASSLGQVHRELFF. DNA for the CDR3: TGTGCCAGCAGCTTAGGACAGGTTCATAGGGAGCTGTTTTTT.

The chain joins TRBV19 to TRBJ2-2; TRBD1 is a possible D gene (6 bases). The V end lost 3 bases, the J end lost 2 bases, and 13 bases lay between the germline ends. This CDR3 has 16 amino acids. The germline CDR1 and CDR2 sequences are LNHDA and SQIVND (reference sequence). CDR3 sequence: CASSMARTDNTGELFF. CDR3 nucleotide sequence: TGTGCCAGTAGTATGGCGAGGACAGATAACACCGGGGAGCTGTTTTTT. Full variable domain (remainder filled in from reference TRBV19 and TRBJ2-2): DGGITQSPKYLFRKEGQNVTLSCEQNLNHDAMYWYRQDPGQGLRLIYYSQIVNDFQKGDIAEGYSVSREKKESFPLTVTSAQKNPTAFYLCASSMARTDNTGELFFGEGSRLTVL.

The J gene is TRBJ1-2, the V gene TRBV5-5, with TRBD1 matching 10 bases. The germline gives CDR1 SGHKS, CDR2 YYEKEE (reference sequence). V shed 4 bases and J 3 bases; nucleotides not matched to a gene: 6. The CDR3 runs 15 residues. The CDR3 is CASSLGQGVDYGYTF. The CDR3 nucleotides read TGTGCCAGCAGCCTAGGACAGGGGGTGGACTATGGCTACACCTTC.

The genes are TRBV7-9 and TRBJ2-2; 9 bases align to TRBD1. V lost 7 bases and J lost 5; bases outside the gene matches: 14. Germline assignment: CDR1 SEHNR and CDR2 FQNEAQ (reference sequence). The CDR3 is made up of 17 amino acids. The CDR3 sequence is CASTAGRGQGRTGELFF. In nucleotides, the CDR3 is TGTGCCAGCACCGCGGGTAGGGGACAGGGTCGTACCGGGGAGCTGTTTTTT. The whole variable domain, remainder taken from reference TRBV7-9 and TRBJ2-2, is DTGVSQNPRHKITKRGQNVTFRCDPISEHNRLYWYRQTLGQGPEFLTYFQNEAQLEKSRLLSDRFSAERPKGSFSTLEIQRTEQGDSAMYLCASTAGRGQGRTGELFFGEGSRLTVL.

This clone has just one count. This chain connects TRBV24-1 to TRBJ2-7, with TRBD2 matching 7 bases. The V segment lost 0 bases and the J segment 6 bases; nucleotides outside the gene matches: 1. The CDR3 is made up of 13 amino acids. The germline CDR1 and CDR2 sequences are KGHDR and SFDVKD. The CDR3 DNA reads as TGTGCCACCAGTGATTTGGCGGGGGTCGAGCAGTACTTC. Protein: CATSDLAGVEQYF.

This chain links TRBV2 with TRBJ1-6, with TRBD1 identical over 11 bases. The germline V gene has CDR1 SNHLY and CDR2 FYNNEI. This CDR3 has 14 amino acids. Trimming at V came to 10 bases and at J to 8 bases, leaving 7 bases not matched to a gene. Written as DNA, the CDR3 is TGTGCCACCCCCGGGGGACAGGGGGATTCACCCCTCCACTTT. Residues: CATPGGQGDSPLHF.

V usage is TRBV7-9 and J usage is TRBJ2-1; TRBD2 matches 8 bases. The CDR3 is 18 residues long. The ends lost 1 base at V and 3 bases at J; junction bases unmatched: 11. Germline V gene data show CDR1 as SEHNR and CDR2 as FQNEAQ (reference sequence). CDR3 protein: CASSLGVGTRGDYNEQFF. In DNA form, the CDR3 reads TGTGCCAGCAGCTTAGGCGTAGGGACTAGAGGCGACTACAATGAGCAGTTCTTC.

The genes are TRBV19 and TRBJ1-2; D is perhaps TRBD1 (5 bases). V was pared by 5 bases and J by 4 bases, with 20 bases between. In germline, CDR1 is LNHDA, CDR2 SQIVND (reference sequence). The CDR3 runs to 16 residues. The DNA of the CDR3 is TGTGCCAGTAGTCCCCGCGGAAGTCGGGGGACCTATGGCTACACCTTC. It specifies CASSPRGSRGTYGYTF. Complete variable domain (other parts from reference TRBV19 and TRBJ1-2): DGGITQSPKYLFRKEGQNVTLSCEQNLNHDAMYWYRQDPGQGLRLIYYSQIVNDFQKGDIAEGYSVSREKKESFPLTVTSAQKNPTAFYLCASSPRGSRGTYGYTFGSGTRLTVV.

The chain employs TRBV11-3 and TRBJ2-2; 10 positions match TRBD1. V trimming: 3 bases; J trimming: 5 bases; junction bases outside the gene matches: 6. CDR3 length: 16 residues. The germline V gene has CDR1 SGHNT and CDR2 YENEEA. The CDR3 DNA reads as TGTGCCAGCAGCTTCAGAGGGGACAGGGGTACCGGGGAGCTGTTTTTT. Its translation is CASSFRGDRGTGELFF.

This chain links TRBV10-2 with TRBJ1-5; 10 nucleotides match TRBD1. CDR3 length equals 14 residues. J was trimmed by 6 bases and V by 7 bases; bases with no gene match: 6. Germline loops: CDR1 WSHSY, CDR2 SAAADI. Here the CDR3 reads CASTGTGEIQPQHF. The CDR3 coding sequence is TGCGCCAGCACCGGGACAGGGGAAATTCAGCCCCAGCATTTT.

V usage is TRBV7-3 and J usage is TRBJ2-6, with D possibly being TRBD1 (6 bases). This CDR3 contains 18 residues. Trimming pared 3 bases from V and 0 bases from J, leaving 15 bases between. CDR1 SGHTA and CDR2 FQGTGA come from the germline V gene. CDR3 loop: CASSFRTDPSSGANVLTF. For the CDR3, the DNA is TGTGCCAGCAGCTTCCGGACAGATCCGAGCTCTGGGGCCAACGTCCTGACTTTC.

The table lists this clone with a count of one. The rearrangement uses TRBV5-1 and TRBJ2-5, with 11 bases fitting TRBD2. V shed 0 bases, J shed 2 bases, and the junction held 3 bases outside the gene matches. This CDR3 has 16 residues. Per germline, CDR1 SGHRS and CDR2 YFSETQ. CDR3 in DNA: TGCGCCAGCAGCTTGGGTAGCGGGGGGGTTCAAGAGACCCAGTACTTC. Translating it yields CASSLGSGGVQETQYF.

V usage is TRBV6-2 or TRBV6-3 and J usage is TRBJ1-6; the match to TRBD1 covers 10 bases. V lost 5 bases to trimming and J lost 7 bases; unmatched junction nucleotides: 8. CDR1 and CDR2 from the germline V gene are MNHEY and SVGEGT. This CDR3 spans 16 amino acids. In DNA, the CDR3 is TGTGCCAGCAGTCGAGACGACAGGGGGCCCAATTCACCCCTCCACTTT. Its protein is CASSRDDRGPNSPLHF.